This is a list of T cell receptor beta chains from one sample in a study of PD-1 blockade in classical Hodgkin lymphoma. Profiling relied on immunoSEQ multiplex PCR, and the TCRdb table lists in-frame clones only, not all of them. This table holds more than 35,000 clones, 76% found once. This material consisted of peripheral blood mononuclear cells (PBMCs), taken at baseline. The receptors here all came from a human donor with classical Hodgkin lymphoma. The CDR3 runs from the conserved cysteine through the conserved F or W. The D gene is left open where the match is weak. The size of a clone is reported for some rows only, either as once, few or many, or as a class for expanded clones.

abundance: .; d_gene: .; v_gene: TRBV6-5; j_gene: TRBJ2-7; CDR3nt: TGTGCCAGCAGTCCTCGGACCTACGAGCAGTACTTC; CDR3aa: CASSPRTYEQYF
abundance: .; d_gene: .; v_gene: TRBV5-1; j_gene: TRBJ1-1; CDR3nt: TGCGCCAGCAGCTTCGGCGGCCCTGAAGCTTTCTTT; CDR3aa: CASSFGGPEAFF
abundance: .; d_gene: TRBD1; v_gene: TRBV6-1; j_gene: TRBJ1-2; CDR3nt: TGTGCCAGCAGTTCAACAGGGGGCTTGAACTATGGCTACACCTTC; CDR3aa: CASSSTGGLNYGYTF
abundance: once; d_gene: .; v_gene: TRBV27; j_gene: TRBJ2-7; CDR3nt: TGTGCCAGCAGCTACGGACCCGGACCGGTCTACGAGCAGTACTTC; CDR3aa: CASSYGPGPVYEQYF
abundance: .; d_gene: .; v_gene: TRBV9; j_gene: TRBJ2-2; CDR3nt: TGTGCCAGCAGCGTAGTTTCCGGGGAGCTGTTTTTT; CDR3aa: CASSVVSGELFF
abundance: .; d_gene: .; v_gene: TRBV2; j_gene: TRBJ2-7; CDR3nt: TGTGCCAGCACCGGAGGGGGCGGCCCCAGGGGGTCCTACGAGCAGTACTTC; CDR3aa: CASTGGGGPRGSYEQYF
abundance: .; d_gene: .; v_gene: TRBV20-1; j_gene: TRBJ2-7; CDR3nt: TGCAGTGCTAGAGACATATACGAGCAGTACTTC; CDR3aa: CSARDIYEQYF
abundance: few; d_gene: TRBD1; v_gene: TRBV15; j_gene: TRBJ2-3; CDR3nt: TGTGCCACCAGCGATAAGGACAGGTCTAGCACAGATACGCAGTATTTT; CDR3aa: CATSDKDRSSTDTQYF
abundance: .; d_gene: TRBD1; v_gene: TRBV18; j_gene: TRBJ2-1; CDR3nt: TGTGCCAGCTCCTCCGGGACAGGGGGCTACAATGAGCAGTTCTTC; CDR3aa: CASSSGTGGYNEQFF
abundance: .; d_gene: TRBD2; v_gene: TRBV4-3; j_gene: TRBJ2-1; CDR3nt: TGCGCCAGTTCGTGGGGACTAGCGGCCTACAATGAGCAGTTCTTC; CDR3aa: CASSWGLAAYNEQFF
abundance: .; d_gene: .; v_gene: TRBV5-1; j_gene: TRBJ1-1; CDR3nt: TGCGCCAGCAGTGGTAGTGCGGGGCTGGTGAACACTGAAGCTTTCTTT; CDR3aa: CASSGSAGLVNTEAFF
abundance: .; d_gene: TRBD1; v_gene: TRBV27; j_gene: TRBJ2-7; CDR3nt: TGTGCCAGCATGCGGTCCCGTGTGAGGACCGGGACAGTTCCCTACGAGCAGTACTTC; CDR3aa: CASMRSRVRTGTVPYEQYF
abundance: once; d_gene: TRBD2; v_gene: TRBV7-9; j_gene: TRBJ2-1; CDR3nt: TGTGCCAGCAGCTTAGGCACTAGCGGGAGGGGGAATGAGCAGTTCTTC; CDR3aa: CASSLGTSGRGNEQFF
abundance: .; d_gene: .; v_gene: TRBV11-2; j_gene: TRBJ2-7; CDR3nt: TGTGCCAGCAGCTTAGGGGGGAGCTCCTACGAGCAGTACTTC; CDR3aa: CASSLGGSSYEQYF
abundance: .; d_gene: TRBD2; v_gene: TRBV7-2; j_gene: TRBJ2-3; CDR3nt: TGTGCCAGCAGCCCCGGGGGCGGGAGGGCCGCAGATACGCAGTATTTT; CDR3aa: CASSPGGGRAADTQYF
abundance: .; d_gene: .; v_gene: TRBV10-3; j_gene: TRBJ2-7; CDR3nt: TGTGCCATCAGTGAGTCGGGGCCCTACGAGCAGTACTTC; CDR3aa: CAISESGPYEQYF
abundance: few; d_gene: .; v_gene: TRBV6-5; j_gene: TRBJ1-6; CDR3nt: TGTGCCAGCAGTTTTTACGCCGGGCCCGGCTCACCCCTCCACTTT; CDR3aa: CASSFYAGPGSPLHF
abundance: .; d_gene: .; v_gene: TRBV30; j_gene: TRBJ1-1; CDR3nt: TGTGCCTGGAGTGTACGAAGCAGCCGGAAAGCTTTCTTT; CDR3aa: CAWSVRSSRKAFF
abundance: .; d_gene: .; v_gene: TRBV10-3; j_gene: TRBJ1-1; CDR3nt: TGTGCCATCAGTGAGTCATCAGGGTTTCAAATGAACACTGAAGCTTTCTTT; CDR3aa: CAISESSGFQMNTEAFF
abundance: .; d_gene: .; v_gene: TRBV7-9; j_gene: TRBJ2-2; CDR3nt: TGTGCCAGCAGCTTCGATAGATGGACCGGGGAGCTGTTTTTT; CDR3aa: CASSFDRWTGELFF
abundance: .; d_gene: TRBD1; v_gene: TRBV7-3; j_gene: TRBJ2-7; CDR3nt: TGTGCCAGCAGTTTACAGGGGTCGGCCTACGAGCAGTACTTC; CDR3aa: CASSLQGSAYEQYF
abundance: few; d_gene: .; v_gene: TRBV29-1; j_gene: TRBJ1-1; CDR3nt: TGCAGCGTTCGGGACGGATTGAACACTGAAGCTTTCTTT; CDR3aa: CSVRDGLNTEAFF
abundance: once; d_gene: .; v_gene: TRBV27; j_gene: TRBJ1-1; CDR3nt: TGTGCCAGCAGTTTAGGGGACACCACTGAAGCTTTCTTT; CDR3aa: CASSLGDTTEAFF
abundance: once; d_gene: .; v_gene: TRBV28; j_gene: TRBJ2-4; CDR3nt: TGTGCCAGCAGTCTCGGGAACCTTAAAAACATTCAGTACTTC; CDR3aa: CASSLGNLKNIQYF
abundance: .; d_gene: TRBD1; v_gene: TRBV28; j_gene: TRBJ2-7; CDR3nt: TGTGCCAGCAGACCAGTCGGGACAGCGGTCTACGAGCAGTACTTC; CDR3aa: CASRPVGTAVYEQYF
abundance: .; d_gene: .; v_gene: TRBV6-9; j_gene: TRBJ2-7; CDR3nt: TGTGCCAGCGCCCAGGTCTCCTTACCCTACGAGCAGTACTTC; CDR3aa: CASAQVSLPYEQYF
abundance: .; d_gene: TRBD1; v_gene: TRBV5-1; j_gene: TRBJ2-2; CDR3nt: TGCGCCAGCTCTAAGGGACAGTTCTCGAACACCGGGGAGCTGTTTTTT; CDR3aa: CASSKGQFSNTGELFF
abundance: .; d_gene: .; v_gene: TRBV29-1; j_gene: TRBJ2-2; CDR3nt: TGCAGCGGGCACAACGCAGGGGACGGGGAGCTGTTTTTT; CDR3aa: CSGHNAGDGELFF
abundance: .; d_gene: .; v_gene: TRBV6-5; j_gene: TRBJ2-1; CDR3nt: TGTGCCAGCAGGGTGCTTGACTCCTACAATGAGCAGTTCTTC; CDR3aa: CASRVLDSYNEQFF
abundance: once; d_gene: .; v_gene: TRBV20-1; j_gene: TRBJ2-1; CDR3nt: TGCAGTGCTAGTGCAGCGTATGGTACGTTCTTC; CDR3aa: CSASAAYGTFF
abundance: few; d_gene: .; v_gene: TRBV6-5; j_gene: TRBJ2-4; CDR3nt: TGTGCCAGCAGTTCAGGGATCCCCCCTTCGTACTTC; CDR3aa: CASSSGIPPSYF
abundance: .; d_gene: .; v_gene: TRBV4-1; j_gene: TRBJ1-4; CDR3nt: TGCGCCAGCAGCCGGTTAGTCCCACCTAATGAAAAACTGTTTTTT; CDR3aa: CASSRLVPPNEKLFF
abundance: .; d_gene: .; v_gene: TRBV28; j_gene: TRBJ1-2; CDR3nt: TGTGCCAGCAGTTCAAACCCCGGACAGACGCGCTATGGCTACACCTTC; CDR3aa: CASSSNPGQTRYGYTF